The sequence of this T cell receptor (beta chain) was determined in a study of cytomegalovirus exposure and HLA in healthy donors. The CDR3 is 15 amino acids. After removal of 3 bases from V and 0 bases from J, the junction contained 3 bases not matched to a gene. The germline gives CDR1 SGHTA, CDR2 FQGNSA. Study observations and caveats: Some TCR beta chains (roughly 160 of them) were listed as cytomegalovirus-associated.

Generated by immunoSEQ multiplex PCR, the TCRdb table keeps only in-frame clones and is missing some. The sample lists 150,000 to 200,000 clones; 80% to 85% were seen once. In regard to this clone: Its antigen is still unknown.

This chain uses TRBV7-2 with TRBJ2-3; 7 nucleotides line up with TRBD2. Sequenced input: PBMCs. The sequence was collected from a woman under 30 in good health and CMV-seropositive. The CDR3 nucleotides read TGTGCCAGCAGCTTCGGGGGGTTGAGCACAGATACGCAGTATTTT. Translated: CASSFGGLSTDTQYF.